This T cell receptor beta chain was captured by sequencing in a study of blood T cell repertoires in COVID-19. Study-level background: There were acute and convalescent COVID-19 samples, and they came from the United States, Italy and Spain.

Source study methods: It was from reference gene primer amplification that nucleated cell counts were estimated. The method was immunoSEQ multiplex PCR; TCRdb's version includes in-frame clones alone and lacks a portion of them. V and J calls and clone size are copied from that table; D and trimming were computed from the DNA. The sample lists 260,000 or so clones, around 88% occurring once. Those enrolled, adults aged about 18 to 89 years, came from 24 US areas. There are 12 residues in the CDR3. Trimming removed 6 bases at V and 9 bases at J, with 14 bases between. CDR1 MNHEY and CDR2 SMNVEV come from the germline V gene (reference sequence).

This chain uses TRBV27 with TRBJ2-5; TRBD2 is a possible D gene (7 bases). This sequence was found in a woman between 40 and 50 years old with acute COVID-19. The sample taken for sequencing was PBMCs or T cells enriched from blood (not recorded which). CDR3 DNA: TGTGCCAGCAGCTCGACCGGGGGGCCCCAGTACTTC. This sequence encodes CASSSTGGPQYF.